This TCR beta chain was retrieved from a study of cytomegalovirus exposure and HLA in healthy donors. Study information: Approximately 170 million T cells yielded some 120 million unique TCR beta sequences in earlier analysis.

Whole-study findings and limits: Common viral pathogens were later found to be apparently linked to several of the most significant clusters. A later examination showed that TCR association rates differed by HLA locus, with DRB1 most and HLA-C fewest. Beyond CMV serostatus, there was no information to go on about immune exposure.

60 Vbeta and 13 Jbeta primers were used in PCR. This table comes from immunoSEQ multiplex PCR, and its TCRdb copy is limited to in-frame clones, with some not included. Among about 82,000 clones listed, 74% were seen once. This clone was found many times. The antigen remains unidentified. Germline V lookup: CDR1 SGHNT, CDR2 YENEEA. The CDR3 sequence is 13 residues long. Trimming took 4 bases from V and 11 from J; bases not matched to a gene: 6. The source is a woman in her forties or fifties in good health and CMV-seropositive. The specimen was PBMCs. V usage is TRBV11-3 and J usage is TRBJ1-4, with TRBD1 matching over 8 bases. The CDR3 coding sequence is TGTGCCAGCAGCTCAACCGGGACAGGCAAACTGTTTTTT. This encodes CASSSTGTGKLFF.